These 23 T cell receptor beta chains were all obtained from the same sample, sequenced in a study of blood T cell repertoires in COVID-19. Produced via immunoSEQ multiplex PCR; TCRdb's table is partial and in-frame only. The sample shows more than 95,000 clones, 82% of them seen only once. Sequenced input: peripheral blood. Receptors originate from an elderly man with acute or convalescent COVID-19.

This chain links TRBV30 with TRBJ1-1, with TRBD1 matching 7 bases. Germline V CDR1 and CDR2: GTSNPN, SVGIG (reference sequence). J gave up 8 bases and V 2 bases, and 5 bases lay outside the gene matches. The CDR3 sequence is 12 residues long. Written as DNA, the CDR3 is TGTGCCTGGAGTTTGGGACAGCAGGAAGCTTTCTTT. It translates to CAWSLGQQEAFF.

The rearrangement links TRBV11-2 to TRBJ2-7; 14 bases agree with TRBD2. The CDR3 is 16 residues long. The V and J ends lost 4 bases and 6 bases, in that order; junction bases with no gene match: 8. CDR1 SGHAT and CDR2 FQNNGV come from the germline V gene. The CDR3 is CASSSPRLAGGSEQYF. The CDR3 DNA follows: TGTGCCAGCAGCTCCCCCCGACTAGCGGGAGGGAGCGAGCAGTACTTC.

The J gene is TRBJ1-1, the V gene TRBV6-6; D not resolved. Germline assignment: CDR1 MNHNY and CDR2 SVGAGI (reference sequence). With 5 bases removed from V and 5 bases from J, the gap between germline ends came to 6 bases. CDR3 length: 11 residues. CDR3 coding DNA: TGTGCCAGCAGTGCAGGTACTGAAGCTTTCTTT. Protein product: CASSAGTEAFF.

The chain is built from TRBV5-8 and TRBJ1-5; 7 bases line up with TRBD1. This CDR3 is built from 14 residues. V lost 4 bases to trimming and J lost 7 bases; unmatched junction nucleotides: 8. CDR1 is SGHTS, CDR2 YDEGEE, per germline. The CDR3 protein is CASSPDRAGQPQHF. The CDR3 bases are TGTGCCAGCAGCCCCGACAGGGCAGGGCAGCCCCAGCATTTT.

The chain combines TRBV4-3 with TRBJ1-2; no definite D call. From germline, CDR1 is LGHNA and CDR2 YSLEER. V was trimmed by 0 bases and J by 3 bases, leaving 5 bases between them. The CDR3 loop spans 13 amino acids. CDR3 nucleotide sequence: TGCGCCAGCAGCCAAGATCGGGACTATGGCTACACCTTC. Protein: CASSQDRDYGYTF.

The rearrangement links TRBV5-4 to TRBJ2-1; 9 positions match TRBD2. With V trimmed by 1 base and J by 7 bases, 6 bases remained unmatched. This CDR3 spans 15 amino acids. Germline assignment: CDR1 SGHNT and CDR2 YYREEE (reference sequence). The CDR3 coding sequence is TGTGCCAGCAGCTTGCGCGGGAGGGCCCAGAATGAGCAGTTCTTC. Amino acids: CASSLRGRAQNEQFF.

J is TRBJ2-7 and V is TRBV11-2; 8 bases are a match to TRBD1. V shed 5 bases, J shed 5 bases, and the junction held 8 bases outside the gene matches. This CDR3 comprises 14 residues. Germline-derived CDR1 and CDR2 are SGHAT and FQNNGV. The CDR3 coding sequence is TGTGCCAGCAGCCTCTACAGGGGGGCTCACGAGCAGTACTTC. It encodes CASSLYRGAHEQYF.

This rearrangement joins TRBV3-1 (or the pseudogene TRBV3-2) to TRBJ2-3; tentative D call: TRBD2 (5 bases). Trimming took 3 bases from V and 8 from J, leaving 15 bases between them. The germline gives CDR1 LGHDT, CDR2 YNNKEL (reference sequence). This CDR3 has 14 residues. The CDR3 protein is CASSQPPPSGTQYF. The CDR3 region has the DNA TGTGCCAGCAGCCAGCCCCCACCCAGCGGTACGCAGTATTTT.

The chain combines TRBV5-1 with TRBJ2-7; TRBD1 is a possible D gene (7 bases). Deletions cut 0 bases from V and 2 bases from J, with 15 bases between. Per the germline V gene, CDR1 is SGHRS and CDR2 is YFSETQ. The length of the CDR3 is 16 residues. The CDR3 region has the DNA TGCGCCAGCAGCTTGGGGGCGGGGACAGTAACCTACGAGCAGTACTTC. This gives the protein CASSLGAGTVTYEQYF.

The V and J genes are TRBV25-1 and TRBJ2-7, with D perhaps matching TRBD2 (6 bases). Trimming pared 5 bases from V and 2 bases from J, leaving 22 bases between. CDR1 and CDR2 (germline): MGHDK, SYGVNS. This CDR3 comprises 17 residues. The CDR3 loop is CASSPRTPEGSAYEQYF. The CDR3 bases are TGTGCCAGCAGTCCCCGGACACCGGAGGGGTCGGCCTACGAGCAGTACTTC.

This clone was seen a single time. The chain carries TRBV18 and TRBJ2-3; no clear D. V was pared by 2 bases and J by 5 bases, with 8 bases between. This CDR3 is 13 amino acids long. Per the germline V gene, CDR1 is KGHSH and CDR2 is LQKENI. CDR3 residues: CASSPFLGDTQYF. CDR3 coding DNA: TGTGCCAGCTCACCATTCCTAGGAGATACGCAGTATTTT.

The V call is TRBV28, the J call TRBJ1-2; a weak D match, TRBD1 (6 bases). Germline V gene lookup returns CDR1 MDHEN and CDR2 SYDVKM. V was clipped by 9 bases and J by 2 bases, with 16 bases between them. The CDR3 length is 14 residues. The DNA for the CDR3 is TGTGCCAGTCGGGGGGGGGCACTCAACTATGGCTACACCTTC. Protein: CASRGGALNYGYTF.

Only a few counts were recorded for this clone. The chain couples TRBV9 to TRBJ1-5; D gene ambiguous. Looked up from germline, CDR1 is SGDLS and CDR2 is YYNGEE. CDR3 length: 13 amino acids. Trimming left V 7 bases short and J 6 bases short, with 14 bases between. CDR3: CASGGLAVQPQHF. The CDR3 DNA reads as TGTGCCAGCGGAGGACTTGCGGTTCAGCCCCAGCATTTT.

The chain uses TRBV24-1 and TRBJ2-6; D remains ambiguous. Per germline, CDR1 KGHDR and CDR2 SFDVKD. V dropped 6 bases and J dropped 2 bases, with 4 bases sitting between them. The CDR3 has 13 amino acids. CDR3 sequence (DNA): TGTGCCACCAGTTCAGCTGGGGCCAACGTCCTGACTTTC. Its protein product is CATSSAGANVLTF.

The chain joins TRBV11-2 to TRBJ2-7; 12 bases fit TRBD2. The CDR3 sequence is 14 residues long. Germline lookup yields CDR1 SGHAT and CDR2 FQNNGV. V lost 5 bases to trimming and J lost 5 bases; unmatched junction nucleotides: 4. The CDR3 loop is CASSPTSGRNEQYF. The DNA for the CDR3 is TGTGCCAGCAGCCCTACTAGCGGGAGGAACGAGCAGTACTTC.

The chain carries TRBV19 and TRBJ2-2, with D perhaps matching TRBD1 (6 bases). The germline V gene encodes CDR1 LNHDA and CDR2 SQIVND (reference sequence). This CDR3 comprises 15 residues. Trimming stripped 3 bases from V and 1 base from J, with 9 bases between. The chain's CDR3 is CASSIPRGNTGELFF. CDR3 in DNA: TGTGCCAGTAGTATCCCCAGGGGGAACACCGGGGAGCTGTTTTTT.

The chain links TRBV2 to TRBJ2-3; D perhaps matches TRBD2 (5 bases). This CDR3 is built from 10 residues. The V end was cut by 3 bases, the J end by 10 bases, with 5 bases between. Per germline, CDR1 SNHLY and CDR2 FYNNEI. The CDR3 spells CASSDGAQYF. The CDR3 DNA follows: TGTGCCAGCAGTGACGGGGCGCAGTATTTT. Full variable domain (missing parts from reference TRBV2 and TRBJ2-3): EPEVTQTPSHQVTQMGQEVILRCVPISNHLYFYWYRQILGQKVEFLVSFYNNEISEKSEIFDDQFSVERPDGSNFTLKIRSTKLEDSAMYFCASSDGAQYFGPGTRLTVL.

The gene calls are TRBV7-6 and TRBJ2-2; possible D gene TRBD2, 6 bases. Trimming took off 5 bases at V and 4 bases at J, with 11 bases between the two ends. The length of the CDR3 is 14 residues. Germline V gene data show CDR1 as SGHVS and CDR2 as FNYEAQ. CDR3 amino acids: CASSLDYSTGELFF. The CDR3 nucleotides read TGTGCCAGCAGCCTGGACTACTCCACCGGGGAGCTGTTTTTT.

Here the CDR3 DNA reads TGTGCCATAAAGGCCCCTGGGCGAGATACGCAGTATTTT. It encodes CAIKAPGRDTQYF. The chain combines TRBV19 with TRBJ2-3; D is uncertain. Between the trimmed V and J ends, which lost 10 bases and 5 bases, there was a span of 16 bases. This CDR3 region has 13 residues. Looked up from germline, CDR1 is LNHDA and CDR2 is SQIVND (reference sequence).

The DNA for the CDR3 is TGCGCCAGCAGCTTGGAGGGACAGGGGGTTCGAGGGCAGTTCTTC. Translating gives CASSLEGQGVRGQFF. The V call is TRBV5-1, the J call TRBJ2-1; 11 nucleotides line up with TRBD1. With 0 bases clipped from V and 12 bases from J, the junction kept 8 bases outside the gene matches. Germline V CDR1 and CDR2: SGHRS, YFSETQ. The CDR3 runs to 15 residues. Supplemented by reference TRBV5-1 and TRBJ2-1, the full variable domain reads KAGVTQTPRYLIKTRGQQVTLSCSPISGHRSVSWYQQTPGQGLQFLFEYFSETQRNKGNFPGRFSGRQFSNSRSEMNVSTLELGDSALYLCASSLEGQGVRGQFFGPGTRLTVL.

The chain links TRBV19 to TRBJ1-5; unclear D gene. The CDR3 has 14 residues. Germline V gene lookup returns CDR1 LNHDA and CDR2 SQIVND (reference sequence). V lost 3 bases and J 6 bases, leaving 12 bases between the germline ends. The CDR3 protein is CASSIYQAGQPQHF. DNA for the CDR3: TGTGCCAGTAGTATCTACCAGGCGGGTCAGCCCCAGCATTTT.

The chain combines TRBV4-1 with TRBJ2-1; maybe TRBD2 (6 bases). Germline V lookup: CDR1 MGHRA, CDR2 YSYEKL. This CDR3 is 18 amino acids long. Trimming removed 4 bases at V and 0 bases at J, with 19 bases between. The CDR3 DNA is TGCGCCAGCAGCCCAGACCCCTCGGGTAGCGGCTCCTACAATGAGCAGTTCTTC. Translation: CASSPDPSGSGSYNEQFF.

This chain joins TRBV28 and TRBJ1-4; tentative D call: TRBD1 (5 bases). CDR1 MDHEN and CDR2 SYDVKM come from the germline V gene. This CDR3 is built from 16 residues. V was cut by 5 bases and J by 10 bases, with 23 bases left in between. As DNA, the CDR3 is TGTGCCAGCAGTCCCCTCGACAGCCGTAATGAAGGAAAACTGTTTTTT. This translates into CASSPLDSRNEGKLFF.